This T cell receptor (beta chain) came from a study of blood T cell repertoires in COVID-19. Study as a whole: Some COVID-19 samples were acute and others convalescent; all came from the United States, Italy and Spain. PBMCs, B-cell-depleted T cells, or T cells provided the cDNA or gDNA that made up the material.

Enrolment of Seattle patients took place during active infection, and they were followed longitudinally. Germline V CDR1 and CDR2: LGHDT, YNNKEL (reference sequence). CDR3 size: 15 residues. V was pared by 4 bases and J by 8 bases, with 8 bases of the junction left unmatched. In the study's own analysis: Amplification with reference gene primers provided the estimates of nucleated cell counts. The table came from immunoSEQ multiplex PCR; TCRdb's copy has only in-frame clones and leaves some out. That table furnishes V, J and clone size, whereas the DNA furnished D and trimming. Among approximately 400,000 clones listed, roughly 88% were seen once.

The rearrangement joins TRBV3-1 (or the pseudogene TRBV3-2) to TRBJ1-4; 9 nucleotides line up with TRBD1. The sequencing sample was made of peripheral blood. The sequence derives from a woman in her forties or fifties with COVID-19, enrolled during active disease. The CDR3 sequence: CASSRGGQGGEKLFF. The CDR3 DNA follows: TGTGCCAGCAGCCGCGGGGGACAGGGAGGAGAAAAACTGTTTTTT.